This T cell receptor (beta chain) comes out of a study of blood T cells in healthy people across ages. Then a second PCR, running about 6 to 11 cycles, was carried out with a sample-barcoded 5' primer and a J-beta primer mix. MiXCR, applied by TCRdb to the 5' RACE reads, yields one record per CDR3 protein. The table records hundreds of thousands of distinct CDR3 sequences, around 49% of them present only once. CDR1 MNHNY and CDR2 SVGAGI come from the germline V gene (reference sequence). V lost 6 bases to trimming and J lost 7 bases, with 19 bases between them. This CDR3 spans 15 amino acids. This clonotype has just one count.

Sequencing was performed on blood. The clonotype was recovered from a man aged 30 to 39 in good health. This rearrangement joins TRBV6-6 to TRBJ2-1; the D gene is possibly TRBD1 (6 bases). The DNA for the CDR3 is TGTGCCAGCAGGGGGGCAGGGCCGCCTCGGAATGAGCAGTTCTTC. Its translation is CASRGAGPPRNEQFF.